Each of the 25 T cell receptor beta chains below was sequenced from the same sample in a study of regulatory T cells in long-lasting Graves disease. Sample time point: newly diagnosed GD, antithyroid drugs for less than 3 months. There was RNA extracted from PBMCs, and the TCR library was made from it. Researchers made TCR beta libraries by using iRepertoire HTBI primers and running Arm-PCR on CDR3 regions. TCRdb reprocessed the multiplex PCR reads with MiXCR, giving one entry per CDR3 protein. The sample holds around 420,000 distinct CDR3 sequences; about a sixth are singletons and the top ten take about 20%. This material consisted of peripheral blood mononuclear cells (PBMCs), taken at new diagnosis, from a patient treated with antithyroid drugs. These receptors all come from a female donor with Graves disease.

This clonotype was observed many times. The rearrangement uses TRBV20-1 and TRBJ1-5; the D gene is possibly TRBD1 (5 bases). Per germline, CDR1 DFQATT and CDR2 SNEGSKA (reference sequence). The V gene lost 6 bases and the J gene lost 0 bases, with 9 bases spanning the gap. The CDR3 covers 13 residues. In DNA, the CDR3 is TGCAGTGCCGCGACAGCTAGCAATCAGCCCCAGCATTTT. Protein sequence: CSAATASNQPQHF.

In its sample, this clonotype was seen many times. The chain is built from TRBV27 and TRBJ2-5; 15 nucleotides agree with TRBD2. With 5 bases clipped from V and 2 bases from J, the junction kept 9 bases outside the gene matches. This CDR3 has 18 residues. Germline V CDR1 and CDR2: MNHEY, SMNVEV (reference sequence). CDR3 sequence reads: CASSPGLAGGKLQETQYF. The CDR3 DNA reads TGTGCCAGCAGTCCGGGACTAGCGGGAGGTAAACTACAAGAGACCCAGTACTTC.

This clonotype has at least ten counts. This chain uses TRBV28 with TRBJ2-7; D not resolved. V lost 2 bases and J lost 3, with 11 bases in between. The germline CDR1 and CDR2 sequences are MDHEN and SYDVKM. The CDR3 is 14 residues long. CDR3 sequence: CASSLPGPNYEQYF. CDR3 sequence (DNA): TGTGCCAGCAGTTTACCTGGGCCTAACTACGAGCAGTACTTC. The entire variable domain, with the rest obtained from reference TRBV28 and TRBJ2-7, is as follows: DVKVTQSSRYLVKRTGEKVFLECVQDMDHENMFWYRQDPGLGLRLIYFSYDVKMKEKGDIPEGYSVSREKKERFSLILESASTNQTSMYLCASSLPGPNYEQYFGPGTRLTVT.

This clonotype was detected many times. The rearrangement joins TRBV20-1 to TRBJ1-1; D unclear. Per germline, CDR1 DFQATT and CDR2 SNEGSKA (reference sequence). Trimming took 0 bases from V and 1 from J, leaving 9 bases between them. This CDR3 is built from 14 residues. CDR3 sequence (DNA): TGCAGTGCTAGAGAGCGGCAGCAGAACACTGAAGCTTTCTTT. This codes for CSARERQQNTEAFF.

This clonotype was counted ten times or more. The chain is built from TRBV28 and TRBJ1-2; D perhaps matches TRBD1 (6 bases). Germline assignment: CDR1 MDHEN and CDR2 SYDVKM. This CDR3 has 15 residues. Trimming took 5 bases from V and 0 from J, leaving 13 bases between them. The CDR3 protein is CASSGATGSNYGYTF. CDR3 nucleotides: TGTGCCAGCAGTGGAGCGACAGGATCTAACTATGGCTACACCTTC.

This clonotype was counted many times. The chain employs TRBV10-1 and TRBJ2-2; no firm D call. This CDR3 region has 18 residues. The V end was cut by 6 bases, the J end by 1 base, with 21 bases between. The germline gives CDR1 WNHNN, CDR2 SYGVQD (reference sequence). The CDR3 DNA is TGCGCCAGCAGAGGAAACCCGCTAGTTCGAGGGAACACCGGGGAGCTGTTTTTT. Translated: CASRGNPLVRGNTGELFF.

There are many counts of this clonotype. The chain recombines TRBV27 with TRBJ1-1; D might be TRBD1 (5 bases). The CDR3 spans 14 residues. Germline V gives CDR1 MNHEY, CDR2 SMNVEV (reference sequence). Trimming left V 5 bases short and J 4 bases short, with 14 bases between. The DNA of the CDR3 is TGTGCCAGCAGTAGGGGTTTGGAAGGCACTGAAGCTTTCTTT. Residues: CASSRGLEGTEAFF.

This clonotype was counted many times. The chain combines TRBV27 with TRBJ1-5, with D unclear. CDR1 is MNHEY, CDR2 SMNVEV, per germline (reference sequence). The CDR3 is made up of 15 amino acids. Between the trimmed V and J ends, which lost 5 bases and 3 bases, there was a span of 14 bases. The CDR3 protein is CASSNAGRYNQPQHF. The DNA for the CDR3 is TGTGCCAGCAGTAATGCTGGACGGTACAATCAGCCCCAGCATTTT.

The V call is TRBV15, the J call TRBJ1-5, with TRBD1 matching over 7 bases. This CDR3 spans 17 amino acids. The V segment lost 2 bases and the J segment 2 bases; nucleotides outside the gene matches: 9. Per the germline V gene, CDR1 is LNHNV and CDR2 is YYDKDF (reference sequence). The CDR3 loop reads CATSRRGGDRGNQPQHF. In DNA, the CDR3 is TGTGCCACCAGCAGACGGGGGGGGGACAGAGGCAATCAGCCCCAGCATTTT.

The chain carries TRBV7-9 and TRBJ2-5; D may be TRBD1 or TRBD2 (5 bases each). This CDR3 contains 17 residues. Trimming stripped 1 base from V and 0 bases from J, with 15 bases between. Germline CDR1 is SEHNR and CDR2 is FQNEAQ (reference sequence). The chain's CDR3 is CASSLGDMGVYQETQYF. The CDR3 coding sequence is TGTGCCAGCAGCTTAGGGGATATGGGGGTGTACCAAGAGACCCAGTACTTC. Based on the CDR3 plus reference TRBV7-9 and TRBJ2-5, the full variable domain is DTGVSQNPRHKITKRGQNVTFRCDPISEHNRLYWYRQTLGQGPEFLTYFQNEAQLEKSRLLSDRFSAERPKGSFSTLEIQRTEQGDSAMYLCASSLGDMGVYQETQYFGPGTRLLVL.

In this sample, this clonotype turned up many times. The rearrangement joins TRBV5-6 to TRBJ1-2; D call uncertain. Germline CDR1 SGHDT, CDR2 YYEEEE. The CDR3 runs 14 residues. V was pared by 0 bases and J by 10 bases, with 16 bases between. The CDR3 region has the DNA TGTGCCAGCAGCTTGGAAGCCGCGCGAAGCTTCTACACCTTC. Its translation is CASSLEAARSFYTF.

The chain joins TRBV20-1 to TRBJ1-2, with D unresolved. This CDR3 contains 12 residues. CDR1 is DFQATT and CDR2 is SNEGSKA in the germline V gene (reference sequence). V lost 1 base and J lost 3, with 6 bases in between. In DNA form, the CDR3 reads TGCAGTGCTAGAGCCGGCGACTATGGCTACACCTTC. It yields the protein CSARAGDYGYTF.

This clonotype was counted ten times or more. The rearrangement uses TRBV5-1 and TRBJ2-1, with TRBD2 matching 10 bases. CDR1 and CDR2 from the germline V gene are SGHRS and YFSETQ. The CDR3 runs to 17 residues. Germline trimming cut 0 bases from V and 8 bases from J; bases unmatched to any gene: 11. CDR3 protein: CASSLALAGVGVDEQFF. The CDR3 DNA is TGCGCCAGCAGCTTGGCCCTAGCGGGAGTAGGGGTTGATGAGCAGTTCTTC.

This clonotype was seen at least ten times. The chain joins TRBV6-4 to TRBJ1-2; 7 bases match TRBD1. CDR1 is MRHNA, CDR2 SNTAGT, per germline. The CDR3 covers 15 residues. V trimming: 6 bases; J trimming: 4 bases; junction bases outside the gene matches: 11. CDR3 sequence (DNA): TGTGCCAGCAGGACTGATCGGGACAGATCCTATGGCTACACCTTC. Protein product: CASRTDRDRSYGYTF.

This chain connects TRBV5-1 to TRBJ2-4; 10 bases map to TRBD1. Trimming took 3 bases from V and 1 from J; bases not matched to a gene: 10. The CDR3 runs 18 residues. CDR1 and CDR2 (germline): SGHRS, YFSETQ. CDR3 sequence (DNA): TGCGCCAGCAGCTCCGGGACAGGGGTCTTAGGGGCCAAAAACATTCAGTACTTC. The encoded protein is CASSSGTGVLGAKNIQYF.

This clonotype came up many times. This chain joins TRBV5-8 and TRBJ2-2, with D uncertain. The CDR3 covers 12 residues. V dropped 0 bases and J dropped 8 bases, with 5 bases sitting between them. The germline gives CDR1 SGHTS, CDR2 YDEGEE. CDR3 sequence reads: CASSLDGGELFF. CDR3 sequence (DNA): TGTGCCAGCAGCTTGGACGGGGGGGAGCTGTTTTTT.

This clonotype was picked up many times. The junction does not match germline at one end; this may be a read error. The V and J genes are TRBV3-1 and TRBJ1-1; tentatively, D is TRBD1 (6 bases). CDR1 is LGHDT and CDR2 is YNNKEL in the germline V gene (reference sequence). The CDR3 spans 17 residues. Here the CDR3 reads CASRQGVSGGMSTEAFF. In DNA, the CDR3 is TGTGCCAGCAGGCAAGGGGTGTCCGGGGGCATGAGCACTGAAGCTTTCTTT.

This clonotype was observed at least ten times. The chain combines TRBV30 with TRBJ2-3; D is ambiguous. CDR1 and CDR2 (germline): GTSNPN, SVGIG (reference sequence). CDR3 length: 13 residues. Trimming stripped 0 bases from V and 7 bases from J, with 11 bases between. The CDR3 region has the DNA TGTGCCTGGAGTGTAAACAGTGGTAATACGCAGTATTTT. Its translation is CAWSVNSGNTQYF.

In its sample, this clonotype was seen many times. CDR3 loop: CASSSLIKRGYEQYF. The CDR3 nucleotides are TGTGCCAGCAGCTCGCTCATTAAAAGGGGCTACGAGCAGTACTTC. J is TRBJ2-7 and V is TRBV7-2; a weak D match, TRBD1 (5 bases). Trimming took 4 bases from V and 3 from J, leaving 16 bases between them. The CDR3 is made up of 15 amino acids. Germline CDR1 is SGHTA and CDR2 is FQGNSA.

This clonotype has only a few counts. The rearrangement uses TRBV12-3 or TRBV12-4 and TRBJ1-6; the D gene is possibly TRBD1 (6 bases). V lost 6 bases and J 10 bases, leaving 16 bases between the germline ends. This CDR3 is built from 14 residues. The chain's CDR3 is CASSHKTGPSPLHF. The CDR3, as DNA: TGTGCCAGCAGCCATAAGACAGGTCCATCACCCCTCCACTTT.

This clonotype was observed a few times. This chain uses TRBV7-9 with TRBJ2-7; D may be TRBD1 (6 bases). Per germline, CDR1 SEHNR and CDR2 FQNEAQ (reference sequence). The CDR3 length is 15 residues. Trimming took 2 bases from V and 2 from J, leaving 13 bases between them. CDR3 sequence (DNA): TGTGCCAGCAGCTTAACTACGGGACACCCCTACGAGCAGTACTTC. It specifies CASSLTTGHPYEQYF.

The chain recombines TRBV19 with TRBJ1-1; 7 positions agree with TRBD1. The CDR3 consists of 13 residues. The trim removed 5 bases at V and 10 bases at J, leaving 10 bases unmatched. Germline CDR1 LNHDA, CDR2 SQIVND (reference sequence). CDR3 DNA sequence: TGTGCCAGTAGTGACTATCCGGGACAGCCAGCTTTCTTT. Residues: CASSDYPGQPAFF.

This rearrangement joins TRBV27 to TRBJ2-2; D perhaps matches TRBD1 (5 bases). From germline, CDR1 is MNHEY and CDR2 SMNVEV (reference sequence). V lost 7 bases and J 0 bases, leaving 24 bases between the germline ends. This CDR3 spans 19 amino acids. The CDR3 loop is CASTLDRPTAIANTGELFF. The CDR3 nucleotides read TGTGCCAGCACCCTCGACCGACCGACAGCGATAGCGAACACCGGGGAGCTGTTTTTT.

This clonotype appeared a few times. V and J are TRBV6-1 and TRBJ1-3; D uncertain. Germline V gene lookup returns CDR1 MNHNS and CDR2 SASEGT. Trimming cost V 7 bases and J 1 base, with 11 bases left between them. The CDR3 is 14 amino acids. The CDR3 coding sequence is TGTGCCAGCATCCTGGACGGTTCTGGAAACACCATATATTTT. The encoded protein is CASILDGSGNTIYF.

This clonotype was counted many times. The chain couples TRBV11-2 to TRBJ2-3, with D perhaps matching TRBD2 (7 bases). Trimming removed 3 bases at V and 2 bases at J, with 12 bases between. Germline-derived CDR1 and CDR2 are SGHAT and FQNNGV. The CDR3 runs 15 residues. This CDR3 is CASSFGGHTTDTQYF. Written as DNA, the CDR3 is TGTGCCAGCAGCTTCGGGGGGCATACCACAGATACGCAGTATTTT.